One and the same sample provided the 17 T cell receptor beta chains below, sequenced in a study of blood T cells in healthy people across ages. Primed by a sample-barcoded 5' primer and a J-beta primer mix, a second PCR proceeded for about 6 to 12 cycles. TCRdb reprocessed the 5' RACE reads via MiXCR and lists one record per CDR3 protein. The table includes approximately 770,000 distinct CDR3 sequences, roughly 50% detected once. The material sequenced was blood. The source of these receptors is a man aged 25-40 years in good health.

The rearrangement links TRBV7-2 to TRBJ2-5; D is perhaps TRBD2 (5 bases). This CDR3 has 12 residues. CDR1 SGHTA and CDR2 FQGNSA come from the germline V gene. V shed 6 bases and J shed 5 bases, with 10 bases lying between them. The DNA for the CDR3 is TGTGCCAGCAGATTGGGAGAGGAGACCCAGTACTTC. It yields the protein CASRLGEETQYF. Supplemented by reference TRBV7-2 and TRBJ2-5, the full variable domain reads GAGVSQSPSNKVTEKGKDVELRCDPISGHTALYWYRQSLGQGLEFLIYFQGNSAPDKSGLPSDRFSAERTGGSVSTLTIQRTQQEDSAVYLCASRLGEETQYFGPGTRLLVL.

The chain couples TRBV4-3 to TRBJ1-4; TRBD1 matches 9 bases. CDR3 length equals 15 residues. V was pared by 4 bases and J by 8 bases, with 8 bases of the junction left unmatched. Looked up from germline, CDR1 is LGHNA and CDR2 is YSLEER. CDR3 region: CASSRSGTGQEKLFF. CDR3 DNA sequence: TGCGCCAGCAGCCGATCCGGGACAGGGCAGGAAAAACTGTTTTTT.

The sample holds many counts of this clonotype. This sequence joins TRBV10-2 and TRBJ2-5; D uncertain. The CDR3 has 13 amino acids. Trimming cost V 3 bases and J 4 bases, with 9 bases left between them. Germline CDR1 WSHSY, CDR2 SAAADI. CDR3 coding DNA: TGCGCCAGCAGTGAAGCCGTAGGAGAGACCCAGTACTTC. It codes for CASSEAVGETQYF.

The chain is built from TRBV30 and TRBJ1-4; the D is unclear. V was pared by 1 base and J by 1 base, with 1 base between. The CDR3 runs to 12 residues. Germline V CDR1 and CDR2: GTSNPN, SVGIG (reference sequence). DNA of the CDR3: TGTGCCTGGAGTGAAACTAATGAAAAACTGTTTTTT. Protein: CAWSETNEKLFF.

This clonotype was counted between two and nine times. This chain connects TRBV29-1 to TRBJ1-2, with 8 bases that match TRBD1. From germline, CDR1 is SQVTM and CDR2 ANQGSEA. CDR3 length: 12 amino acids. The V and J ends lost 6 bases and 4 bases, in that order; junction bases with no gene match: 4. Here the CDR3 DNA reads TGCAGCGTAGAGGGACAGGCCTATGGCTACACCTTC. This codes for CSVEGQAYGYTF.

This clonotype was recorded once. The CDR3 sequence is CASSLLGKSNEQFF. DNA of the CDR3: TGCGCCAGCAGCTTGCTAGGGAAAAGCAATGAGCAGTTCTTC. The rearrangement links TRBV5-1 to TRBJ2-1; no firm D call. Germline CDR1 and CDR2: SGHRS and YFSETQ. CDR3 size: 14 residues. Trimming left V 1 base short and J 6 bases short, with 11 bases between.

The gene calls are TRBV20-1 and TRBJ2-7; D is perhaps TRBD1 (5 bases). Germline lookup yields CDR1 DFQATT and CDR2 SNEGSKA (reference sequence). The ends were cut back, 2 bases at V and 6 bases at J, with 14 bases in the middle. The CDR3 totals 13 residues. CDR3 nucleotides: TGCAGTGCTAGAATCCGTAGGGGTACCGAGCAGTACTTC. It encodes CSARIRRGTEQYF.

This clonotype occurred once. V and J are TRBV7-3 and TRBJ1-2, with 12 bases aligning to TRBD1. Trimming cost V 5 bases and J 8 bases; bases outside gene matches: 12. This CDR3 is 16 amino acids long. In germline, CDR1 is SGHTA, CDR2 FQGTGA. This CDR3 reads CASSPMPGTGGRGYTF. The CDR3 nucleotides are TGTGCCAGCAGCCCGATGCCCGGGACAGGGGGCCGGGGCTACACCTTC.

The chain has TRBV7-9 and TRBJ2-1; 14 nucleotides match TRBD2. Germline CDR1 SEHNR, CDR2 FQNEAQ (reference sequence). The CDR3 length is 19 residues. Trimming at V came to 4 bases and at J to 5 bases, leaving 13 bases not matched to a gene. The chain's CDR3 is CASSSPYGLAGGRDNEQFF. The CDR3 DNA reads TGTGCCAGCAGCTCCCCTTACGGACTAGCGGGGGGCAGGGACAATGAGCAGTTCTTC.

This sequence joins TRBV2 and TRBJ2-5; D is possibly TRBD1 (6 bases). The CDR3 covers 13 residues. V lost 5 bases and J lost 11, with 18 bases in between. Germline V lookup: CDR1 SNHLY, CDR2 FYNNEI. CDR3 in DNA: TGTGCCAGCAGTAGACAGGAGTACAATGAGCAGTACTTC. Protein sequence: CASSRQEYNEQYF.

The chain is built from TRBV29-1 and TRBJ2-2; D not certain. V was trimmed by 5 bases and J by 1 base, leaving 11 bases between them. Germline V lookup: CDR1 SQVTM, CDR2 ANQGSEA. CDR3 size: 14 residues. The CDR3 region is CSVHGSLNTGELFF. The DNA for the CDR3 is TGCAGCGTTCACGGGTCCCTGAACACCGGGGAGCTGTTTTTT.

This chain joins TRBV20-1 and TRBJ2-5, with D possibly being TRBD1 (6 bases). The DNA end lines up better with TRBJ2-7; the J call may be wrong. Germline assignment: CDR1 DFQATT and CDR2 SNEGSKA (reference sequence). CDR3 length: 14 residues. Written as DNA, the CDR3 is TGCAGTGCTACAAGGTCCCGGGACATTCGCGAGCAGTACTTC. Translation gives CSATRSRDIREQYF.

V and J are TRBV12-5 and TRBJ2-2; no clear D. The CDR3 runs to 14 residues. CDR1 and CDR2 (germline): LGHNT, FRNRAP. V was trimmed by 7 bases and J by 6 bases, leaving 15 bases between them. The CDR3 is CASVSVDGAGELFF. In DNA form, the CDR3 reads TGTGCTAGTGTTTCTGTAGATGGTGCCGGGGAGCTGTTTTTT. Full variable domain (remainder filled in from reference TRBV12-5 and TRBJ2-2): DARVTQTPRHKVTEMGQEVTMRCQPILGHNTVFWYRQTMMQGLELLAYFRNRAPLDDSGMPKDRFSAEMPDATLATLKIQPSEPRDSAVYFCASVSVDGAGELFFGEGSRLTVL.

As DNA, the CDR3 is TGTGCCAGCAGCCTAGGGACAGGGCTCCAAGAGACCCAGTACTTC. Translation: CASSLGTGLQETQYF. The V call is TRBV11-3, the J call TRBJ2-5; 9 bases map to TRBD1. V trimming: 5 bases; J trimming: 1 base; junction bases outside the gene matches: 5. This CDR3 region has 15 residues. The germline V gene encodes CDR1 SGHNT and CDR2 YENEEA.

This clonotype came up a few times. The chain joins TRBV28 to TRBJ2-5; maybe TRBD1 (5 bases). The CDR3 has 13 residues. Germline assignment: CDR1 MDHEN and CDR2 SYDVKM. V lost 7 bases and J lost 2, with 11 bases in between. CDR3 protein: CASTKGHQETQYF. In nucleotides, the CDR3 is TGTGCCAGCACCAAAGGACATCAAGAGACCCAGTACTTC.

The J gene is TRBJ1-2, the V gene TRBV28; TRBD1 matches at 7 bases. CDR1 and CDR2 from the germline V gene are MDHEN and SYDVKM. The junction had 9 bases not matched to a gene; V was cut back by 6 bases and J by 2 bases. The CDR3 consists of 15 residues. CDR3 sequence: CASSKIRDRNYGYTF. CDR3 nucleotides: TGTGCCAGCAGCAAGATACGGGACAGAAACTATGGCTACACCTTC.

This clonotype has more than one count but fewer than ten. This CDR3 is CAISEGTSVLETQYF. The CDR3 bases are TGTGCCATCAGTGAAGGGACTAGCGTCCTTGAGACCCAGTACTTC. The chain links TRBV10-3 to TRBJ2-5; TRBD2 matches at 10 bases. CDR3 length: 15 residues. With 3 bases clipped from V and 5 bases from J, the junction kept 6 bases outside the gene matches. CDR1 ENHRY and CDR2 SYGVKD come from the germline V gene.